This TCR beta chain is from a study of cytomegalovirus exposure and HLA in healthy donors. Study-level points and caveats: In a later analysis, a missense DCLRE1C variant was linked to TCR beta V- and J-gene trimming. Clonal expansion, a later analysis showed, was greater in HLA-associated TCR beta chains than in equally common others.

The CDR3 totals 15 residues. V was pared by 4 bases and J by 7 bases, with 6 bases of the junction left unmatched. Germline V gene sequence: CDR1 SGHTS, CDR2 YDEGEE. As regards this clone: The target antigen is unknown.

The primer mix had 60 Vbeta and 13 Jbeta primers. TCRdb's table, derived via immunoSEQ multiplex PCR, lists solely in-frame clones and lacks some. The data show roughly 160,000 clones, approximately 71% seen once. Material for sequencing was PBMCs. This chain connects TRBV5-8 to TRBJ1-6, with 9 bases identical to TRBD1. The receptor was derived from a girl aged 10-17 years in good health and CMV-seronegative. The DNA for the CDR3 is TGTGCCAGCAGCGCTGGACAGGGGACGAATTCACCCCTCCACTTT. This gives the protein CASSAGQGTNSPLHF.